This T cell receptor (beta chain) is from a study of PD-L1 blockade in urothelial cancer. About the study: Administration of atezolizumab to patients began in the mid-2010s, at 1,200 mg intravenously every 3 weeks. The patients had undergone anywhere from 0 to 3 prior chemotherapy regimens. After treatment start, blood was analyzed at 3 weeks (second dose) and at 6 weeks.

The length of the CDR3 is 15 residues. Germline V CDR1 and CDR2: SGHRS, YFSETQ. V lost 4 bases to trimming and J lost 4 bases, with 15 bases between them. Sequencing used immunoSEQ multiplex PCR; TCRdb keeps in-frame clones, though not all of them. This sample yields almost 90,000 clones, of which 84% are seen a single time; 2% to 2.5% belongs to the top ten. The time point here: pretreatment peripheral blood. Disease in patients was locally advanced or metastatic urothelial carcinoma. This TCR derives from a man between 60 and 70 years old with urothelial cancer. The specimen was PBMCs, collected around atezolizumab (anti-PD-L1) treatment. The chain couples TRBV5-1 to TRBJ1-5; TRBD1 might be the D (5 bases). This chain's CDR3 is CASSPGAGGNQPQHF. DNA of the CDR3: TGCGCCAGCAGCCCCGGGGCAGGAGGGAATCAGCCCCAGCATTTT. The full variable domain, completed using reference TRBV5-1 and TRBJ1-5, is KAGVTQTPRYLIKTRGQQVTLSCSPISGHRSVSWYQQTPGQGLQFLFEYFSETQRNKGNFPGRFSGRQFSNSRSEMNVSTLELGDSALYLCASSPGAGGNQPQHFGDGTRLSIL.